The entry below gives a single T cell receptor beta chain sequence along with its context. TCRdb's copy holds only in-frame clones and misses some; the assay was immunoSEQ multiplex PCR. The table lists tens of thousands of clones, approximately 94% of them singletons. The data originate from a study of technical replicates of blood from several donors. From germline, CDR1 is MDHEN and CDR2 SYDVKM. The V segment lost 10 bases and the J segment 4 bases; nucleotides outside the gene matches: 9. This CDR3 has 14 residues. The gene calls are TRBV28 and TRBJ2-1, with 8 bases aligning to TRBD1. This receptor was taken from a human donor in good health. Input material: T cells isolated from PBMCs. CDR3 region: CATLTGTGYNEQFF. CDR3 nucleotides: TGTGCCACCCTAACCGGGACAGGATACAATGAGCAGTTCTTC.